This T cell receptor (beta chain) was found in a study of PD-1 blockade in classical Hodgkin lymphoma. Relapses following autologous stem cell transplantation were seen in all patients, with brentuximab vedotin exposure varying. Magnetic negative selection purified CD4+ T cells from thawed PBMCs. The CDR3 loop spans 15 amino acids. Germline V gene sequence: CDR1 MGHRA, CDR2 YSYEKL. V lost 4 bases to trimming and J lost 0 bases, with 9 bases between them. Clones were sequenced by immunoSEQ multiplex PCR, and TCRdb holds only the in-frame ones, with some missing. The top ten hold about 2.3% of the sample, which has about 30,000 clones, roughly 85% seen once.

The V and J genes are TRBV4-1 and TRBJ2-2, with D perhaps matching TRBD2 (6 bases). The TCR comes from a human donor with classical Hodgkin lymphoma. The material was CD4+ T cells from blood, obtained at baseline. The CDR3 sequence: CASSPGTSNTGELFF. The CDR3 nucleotides read TGCGCCAGCAGCCCTGGGACTTCGAACACCGGGGAGCTGTTTTTT.